Below are 20 T cell receptor beta chains sequenced from a single sample in a study of response to subunit inactivated influenza vaccine. TCRdb re-analysed the RT-PCR reads in MiXCR, keeping a single row per CDR3 protein. The sample shows just over 300,000 distinct CDR3 sequences, 20% to 25% of them seen only once. The sample consisted of PBMCs from blood, taken about 20 months after vaccination. These receptors came from a man in his fifties or sixties who received an inactivated influenza vaccine.

J is TRBJ1-5 and V is TRBV4-3, with a weak D call TRBD1 (5 bases). This CDR3 has 15 amino acids. Germline CDR1 and CDR2: LGHNA and YSLEER. V was shortened by 1 base and J by 5 bases, with 12 bases between the two germline ends. The CDR3 nucleotides are TGCGCCAGCAGCCAAGGGCTCCAGGGCTATCAGCCCCAGCATTTT. The encoded protein is CASSQGLQGYQPQHF.

Concerning this clonotype: A much larger clone is a single base away; this may be a read error. V is TRBV7-2 and J is TRBJ1-6; D possibly corresponds to TRBD1 (5 bases). The V gene's germline CDR1 is SGHTA and CDR2 FQGNSA. This CDR3 comprises 14 residues. V dropped 2 bases and J dropped 8 bases, with 10 bases sitting between them. DNA for the CDR3: TGTGCCAGCAGCTTACTTCAGGGAGATTCACCCCTCCACTTT. It is translated as CASSLLQGDSPLHF.

This clonotype was counted ten times or more. The V and J genes are TRBV7-2 and TRBJ1-4; D is perhaps TRBD1 (5 bases). The length of the CDR3 is 16 residues. The V end lost 4 bases, the J end lost 11 bases, and 23 bases lay between the germline ends. Germline V gene sequence: CDR1 SGHTA, CDR2 FQGNSA. The CDR3 loop is CASSYPGVGRPGKLFF. The CDR3 region has the DNA TGTGCCAGCAGCTACCCGGGAGTGGGACGGCCGGGGAAACTGTTTTTT.

V usage is TRBV6-2 or TRBV6-3 and J usage is TRBJ1-1; 8 bases are shared with TRBD1. V trimming: 4 bases; J trimming: 1 base; junction bases outside the gene matches: 5. The CDR3 runs to 15 residues. The germline V gene encodes CDR1 MNHEY and CDR2 SVGEGT. CDR3 DNA: TGTGCCAGCAGTTCCAGGGGGCGCGGGAACACTGAAGCTTTCTTT. Protein product: CASSSRGRGNTEAFF.

This clonotype was picked up a small number of times. This chain joins TRBV29-1 and TRBJ1-2, with D perhaps matching TRBD1 (5 bases). V was cut by 4 bases and J by 8 bases, with 11 bases left in between. CDR1 and CDR2 from the germline V gene are SQVTM and ANQGSEA. The CDR3 extends over 11 amino acids. In DNA form, the CDR3 reads TGCAGCGTTGGACAGCAAAGGGGCTACACCTTC. Protein sequence: CSVGQQRGYTF.

This chain links TRBV4-1 with TRBJ2-7; D may be TRBD1 or TRBD2 (5 bases each). V was pared by 4 bases and J by 6 bases, with 13 bases between. The CDR3 covers 13 residues. The V gene's germline CDR1 is MGHRA and CDR2 YSYEKL. The CDR3 nucleotides are TGCGCCAGCAGCCGGGACGGTATCTTCGAGCAGTACTTC. It codes for CASSRDGIFEQYF.

The chain has TRBV6-1 and TRBJ1-4; 8 bases fit TRBD1. Germline V gives CDR1 MNHNS, CDR2 SASEGT. This CDR3 comprises 16 residues. With 6 bases clipped from V and 7 bases from J, the junction kept 13 bases outside the gene matches. This chain's CDR3 is CASSPSRTGLGEKLFF. DNA for the CDR3: TGTGCCAGCAGCCCCTCACGGACAGGGTTAGGTGAAAAACTGTTTTTT.

Remarks on this clonotype: One base away lies a much larger clone, so this may be a sequencing read error. The V and J genes are TRBV20-1 and TRBJ1-5; 7 bases are a match to TRBD1. Germline CDR1 and CDR2: DFQATT and SNEGSKA (reference sequence). This CDR3 comprises 16 residues. CDR3 DNA sequence: TGCAGAGCTAGAGATTACAGGGGAACAAGCAATCAGCCCCAGCATTTT. Encoded protein: CRARDYRGTSNQPQHF.

The sample holds a few counts of this clonotype. The chain is built from TRBV30 and TRBJ2-1; TRBD1 aligns across 9 bases. V was clipped by 5 bases and J by 7 bases; unmatched bases: 6. This CDR3 has 13 amino acids. The germline V gene encodes CDR1 GTSNPN and CDR2 SVGIG (reference sequence). As DNA, the CDR3 is TGTGCCTGGGAACAGGGGGCTGGGAATGAGCAGTTCTTC. Its protein is CAWEQGAGNEQFF.

The V and J genes are TRBV20-1 and TRBJ1-5, with D tentatively TRBD1 (6 bases). The germline V gene has CDR1 DFQATT and CDR2 SNEGSKA (reference sequence). There are 14 residues in the CDR3. Deletions cut 5 bases from V and 1 base from J, with 12 bases between. CDR3 DNA: TGCAGTGCTTCTCCACAGGGAAGCAATCAGCCCCAGCATTTT. The encoded protein is CSASPQGSNQPQHF.

This clonotype was counted many times. V gene TRBV3-1 combines with J gene TRBJ1-2; D is undetermined. Trimming removed 8 bases from V and 0 bases from J, with 7 bases in between. Germline assignment: CDR1 LGHDT and CDR2 YNNKEL (reference sequence). This CDR3 comprises 12 residues. The DNA for the CDR3 is TGTGCCAGCGGCGGAGCTAACTATGGCTACACCTTC. The encoded protein is CASGGANYGYTF.

This clonotype was detected only a few times. The chain combines TRBV20-1 with TRBJ2-7; D is unresolved. Germline V gene sequence: CDR1 DFQATT, CDR2 SNEGSKA (reference sequence). The V end was cut by 0 bases, the J end by 1 base, with 10 bases between. This CDR3 spans 14 amino acids. In DNA, the CDR3 is TGCAGTGCTAGAGATGAGGCGGTATCCTACGAGCAGTACTTC. Amino acid sequence: CSARDEAVSYEQYF.

The CDR3 DNA reads as TGTGCCAGCAGCTTAGTTGTAGCGGCGGAAGAGACCCAGTACTTC. Its protein product is CASSLVVAAEETQYF. This chain joins TRBV7-9 and TRBJ2-5; possible D gene TRBD2, 6 bases. The CDR3 spans 15 residues. Germline CDR1 and CDR2: SEHNR and FQNEAQ (reference sequence). Trimming left V 1 base short and J 3 bases short, with 12 bases between.

The chain carries TRBV10-1 and TRBJ2-3; 7 nucleotides match TRBD2. The CDR3 has 15 amino acids. Germline V gene data show CDR1 as WNHNN and CDR2 as SYGVQD (reference sequence). With V trimmed by 0 bases and J by 1 base, 1 base remained unmatched. This CDR3 is CASSESSGGTDTQYF. CDR3 coding DNA: TGCGCCAGCAGTGAGTCCAGCGGGGGCACAGATACGCAGTATTTT.

The J gene is TRBJ2-1, the V gene TRBV4-2, with D perhaps TRBD2 (5 bases). The germline V and J ends were trimmed by 0 bases and 0 bases, with 12 bases remaining between them. Germline values: CDR1 LGHNA, CDR2 YNFKEQ. The CDR3 spans 17 residues. CDR3 bases: TGTGCCAGCAGCCAAGAAGAAGCGGTGAGCTCCTACAATGAGCAGTTCTTC. This translates into CASSQEEAVSSYNEQFF.

This clonotype came up a few times. The CDR3, as DNA: TGCGCCAGCAGCTTAACCATGGGACAGGGGAATGGCTACACCTTC. Its translation: CASSLTMGQGNGYTF. The V gene is TRBV5-1, the J gene TRBJ1-2; 10 bases map to TRBD1. With V trimmed by 2 bases and J by 6 bases, 7 bases remained unmatched. CDR3 length: 15 amino acids. Germline CDR1 reads SGHRS; CDR2 reads YFSETQ.

This chain uses TRBV7-2 with TRBJ1-1; the match to TRBD1 covers 8 bases. The germline CDR1 and CDR2 sequences are SGHTA and FQGNSA. The CDR3 totals 13 residues. Trimming took 3 bases from V and 11 from J; bases not matched to a gene: 8. In DNA, the CDR3 is TGTGCCAGCAGCTTCCAGGGGGCCCGCGGCGCTTTCTTT. Translating it yields CASSFQGARGAFF.

V usage is TRBV28 and J usage is TRBJ2-7; TRBD2 aligns across 13 bases. Germline assignment: CDR1 MDHEN and CDR2 SYDVKM. CDR3 size: 15 residues. With 5 bases clipped from V and 4 bases from J, the junction kept 5 bases outside the gene matches. CDR3: CASSVMTSGGYEQYF. Written as DNA, the CDR3 is TGTGCCAGCAGTGTCATGACTAGCGGGGGGTACGAGCAGTACTTC.

V and J are TRBV4-3 and TRBJ2-3; the match to TRBD1 covers 9 bases. The CDR3 spans 17 residues. Germline V CDR1 and CDR2: LGHNA, YSLEER. The junction had 9 bases not matched to a gene; V was cut back by 0 bases and J by 5 bases. CDR3 in DNA: TGCGCCAGCAGCCAAGAATTATGGGACAGGGTCAGAGATACGCAGTATTTT. It specifies CASSQELWDRVRDTQYF.

In this sample, this clonotype turned up many times. V and J are TRBV5-1 and TRBJ1-2; 12 nucleotides agree with TRBD1. Germline V gives CDR1 SGHRS, CDR2 YFSETQ. This CDR3 is 14 amino acids long. After removal of 4 bases from V and 8 bases from J, the junction contained 6 bases not matched to a gene. The CDR3 is CASSPGTGGVGYTF. DNA of the CDR3: TGCGCCAGCAGCCCCGGGACAGGGGGCGTCGGCTACACCTTC. Supplemented by reference TRBV5-1 and TRBJ1-2, the full variable domain reads KAGVTQTPRYLIKTRGQQVTLSCSPISGHRSVSWYQQTPGQGLQFLFEYFSETQRNKGNFPGRFSGRQFSNSRSEMNVSTLELGDSALYLCASSPGTGGVGYTFGSGTRLTVV.